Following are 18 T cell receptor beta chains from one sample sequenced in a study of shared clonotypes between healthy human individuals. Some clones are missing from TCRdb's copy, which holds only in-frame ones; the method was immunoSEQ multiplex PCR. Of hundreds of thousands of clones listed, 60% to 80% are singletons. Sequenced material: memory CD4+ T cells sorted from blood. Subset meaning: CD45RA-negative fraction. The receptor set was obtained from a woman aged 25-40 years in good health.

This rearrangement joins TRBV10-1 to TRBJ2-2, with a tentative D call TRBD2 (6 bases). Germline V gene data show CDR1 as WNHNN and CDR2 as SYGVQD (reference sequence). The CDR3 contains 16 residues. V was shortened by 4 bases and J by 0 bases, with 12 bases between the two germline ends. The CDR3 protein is CASSAAGSPNTGELFF. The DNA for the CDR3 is TGCGCCAGCAGTGCGGCGGGATCCCCGAACACCGGGGAGCTGTTTTTT.

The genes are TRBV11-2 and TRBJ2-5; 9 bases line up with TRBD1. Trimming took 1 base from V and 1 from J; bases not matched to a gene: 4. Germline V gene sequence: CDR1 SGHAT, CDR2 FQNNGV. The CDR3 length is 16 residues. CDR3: CASSLVPTGGQETQYF. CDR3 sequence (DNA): TGTGCCAGCAGCTTAGTCCCGACAGGGGGCCAAGAGACCCAGTACTTC.

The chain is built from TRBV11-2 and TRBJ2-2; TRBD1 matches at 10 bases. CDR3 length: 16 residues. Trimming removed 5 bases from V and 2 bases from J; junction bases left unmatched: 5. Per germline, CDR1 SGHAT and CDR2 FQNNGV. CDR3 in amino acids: CASSRGTGVNTGELFF. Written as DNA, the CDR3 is TGTGCCAGCAGCCGAGGGACAGGGGTAAACACCGGGGAGCTGTTTTTT.

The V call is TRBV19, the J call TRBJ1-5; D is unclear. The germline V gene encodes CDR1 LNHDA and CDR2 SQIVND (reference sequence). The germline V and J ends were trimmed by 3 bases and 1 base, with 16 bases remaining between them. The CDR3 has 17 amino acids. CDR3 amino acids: CASSILIRGGSNQPQHF. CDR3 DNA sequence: TGTGCCAGTAGTATTCTAATCCGCGGTGGGAGCAATCAGCCCCAGCATTTT. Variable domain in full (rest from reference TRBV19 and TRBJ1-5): DGGITQSPKYLFRKEGQNVTLSCEQNLNHDAMYWYRQDPGQGLRLIYYSQIVNDFQKGDIAEGYSVSREKKESFPLTVTSAQKNPTAFYLCASSILIRGGSNQPQHFGDGTRLSIL.

CDR3 DNA: TGCAGCGTCATGACAGGGGTGAACACTGAAGCTTTCTTT. Protein product: CSVMTGVNTEAFF. This sequence joins TRBV29-1 and TRBJ1-1, with 8 bases that match TRBD1. CDR1 and CDR2 from the germline V gene are SQVTM and ANQGSEA. CDR3 size: 13 residues. Germline trimming cut 6 bases from V and 0 bases from J; bases unmatched to any gene: 3.

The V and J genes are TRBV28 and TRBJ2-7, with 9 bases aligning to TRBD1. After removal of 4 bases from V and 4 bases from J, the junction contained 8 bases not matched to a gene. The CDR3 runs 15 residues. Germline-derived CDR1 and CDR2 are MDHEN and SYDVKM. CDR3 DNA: TGTGCCAGCAGTTACCAGGGACAGGGACCTTACGAGCAGTACTTC. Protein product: CASSYQGQGPYEQYF. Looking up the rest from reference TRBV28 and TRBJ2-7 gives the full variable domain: DVKVTQSSRYLVKRTGEKVFLECVQDMDHENMFWYRQDPGLGLRLIYFSYDVKMKEKGDIPEGYSVSREKKERFSLILESASTNQTSMYLCASSYQGQGPYEQYFGPGTRLTVT.

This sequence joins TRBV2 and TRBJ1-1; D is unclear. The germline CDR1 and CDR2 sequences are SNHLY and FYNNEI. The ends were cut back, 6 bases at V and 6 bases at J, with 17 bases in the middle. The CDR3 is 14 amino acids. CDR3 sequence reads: CASSLLGNGAEAFF. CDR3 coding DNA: TGTGCCAGCAGCCTCTTGGGGAACGGGGCTGAAGCTTTCTTT.

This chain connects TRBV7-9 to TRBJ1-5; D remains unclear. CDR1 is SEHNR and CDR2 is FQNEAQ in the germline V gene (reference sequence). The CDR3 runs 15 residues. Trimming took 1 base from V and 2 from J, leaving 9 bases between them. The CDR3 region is CASSLGDFGNQPQHF. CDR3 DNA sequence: TGTGCCAGCAGCTTAGGGGATTTCGGCAATCAGCCCCAGCATTTT.

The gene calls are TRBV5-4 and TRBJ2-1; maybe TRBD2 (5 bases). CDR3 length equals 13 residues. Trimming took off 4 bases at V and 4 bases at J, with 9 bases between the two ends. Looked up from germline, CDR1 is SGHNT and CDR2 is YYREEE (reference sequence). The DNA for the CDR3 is TGTGCCAGCAGCCCGGACTCTTACAATGAGCAGTTCTTC. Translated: CASSPDSYNEQFF.

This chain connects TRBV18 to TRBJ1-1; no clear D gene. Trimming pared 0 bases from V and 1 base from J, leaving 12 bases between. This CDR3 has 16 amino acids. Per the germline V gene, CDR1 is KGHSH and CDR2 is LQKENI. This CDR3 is CASSPPGLYSNTEAFF. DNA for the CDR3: TGTGCCAGCTCACCACCGGGCCTTTACTCGAACACTGAAGCTTTCTTT.

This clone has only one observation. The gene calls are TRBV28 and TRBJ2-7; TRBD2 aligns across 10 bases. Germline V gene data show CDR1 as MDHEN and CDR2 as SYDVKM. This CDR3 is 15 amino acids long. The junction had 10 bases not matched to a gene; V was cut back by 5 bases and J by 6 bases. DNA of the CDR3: TGTGCCAGCAGTGTACCGGGACTAGCGAAGGGCGAGCAGTACTTC. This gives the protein CASSVPGLAKGEQYF.

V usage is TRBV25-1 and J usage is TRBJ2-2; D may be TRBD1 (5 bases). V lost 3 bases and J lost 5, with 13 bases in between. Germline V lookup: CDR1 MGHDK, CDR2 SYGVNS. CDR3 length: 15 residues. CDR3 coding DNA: TGTGCCAGCAGTGATGGCAGGGAAGGAACCGGGGAGCTGTTTTTT. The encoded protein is CASSDGREGTGELFF.

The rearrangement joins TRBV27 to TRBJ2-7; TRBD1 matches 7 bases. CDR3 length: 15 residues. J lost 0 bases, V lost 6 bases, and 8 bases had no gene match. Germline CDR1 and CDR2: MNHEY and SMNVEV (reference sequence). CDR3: CASSSPGQLSYEQYF. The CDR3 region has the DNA TGTGCCAGCAGCTCCCCGGGACAGCTCTCCTACGAGCAGTACTTC.

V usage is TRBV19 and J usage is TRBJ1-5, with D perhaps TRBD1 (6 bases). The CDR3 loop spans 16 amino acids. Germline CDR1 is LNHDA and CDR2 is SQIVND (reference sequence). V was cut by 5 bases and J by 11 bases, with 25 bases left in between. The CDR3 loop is CASSSTASGALGTQHF. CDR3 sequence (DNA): TGTGCCAGTAGTTCAACCGCCTCAGGGGCCCTAGGGACCCAGCATTTT.

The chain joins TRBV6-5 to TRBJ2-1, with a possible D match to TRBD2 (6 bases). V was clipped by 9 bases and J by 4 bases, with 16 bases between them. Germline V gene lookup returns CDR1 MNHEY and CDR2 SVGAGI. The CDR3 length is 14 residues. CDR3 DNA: TGTGCCAGTCGAGACGGGACTGATTACAATGAGCAGTTCTTC. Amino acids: CASRDGTDYNEQFF.

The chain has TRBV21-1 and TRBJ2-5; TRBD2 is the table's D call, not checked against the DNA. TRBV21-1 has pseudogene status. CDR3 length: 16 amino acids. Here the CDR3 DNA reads TGTGCCAGCAGCAGGACTAGCGGGAGGCCTGTTAAGACCCAGTACTTC. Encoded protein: CASSRTSGRPVKTQYF.

CDR3 region: CASSPRDVLQDGYTF. The CDR3 DNA reads TGTGCCAGCTCACCTCGGGACGTTCTCCAAGATGGCTACACCTTC. The chain combines TRBV18 with TRBJ1-2, with D tentatively TRBD1 (5 bases). V gave up 3 bases and J gave up 6 bases, with 17 bases separating them. The CDR3 spans 15 residues. Germline assignment: CDR1 KGHSH and CDR2 LQKENI.

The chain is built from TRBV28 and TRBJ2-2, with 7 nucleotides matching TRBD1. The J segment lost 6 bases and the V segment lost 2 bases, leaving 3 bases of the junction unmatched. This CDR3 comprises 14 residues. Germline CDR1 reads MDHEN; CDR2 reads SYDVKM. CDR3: CASSLQGVPGELFF. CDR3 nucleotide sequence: TGTGCCAGCAGTTTACAGGGGGTGCCCGGGGAGCTGTTTTTT.